This TCR beta chain comes out of a study of blood T cells in healthy people across ages. This clonotype was recorded a few times. The V gene's germline CDR1 is SGHTA and CDR2 FQGTGA. CDR3 length: 13 amino acids. V shed 2 bases and J shed 6 bases, with 9 bases lying between them. It was with a sample-barcoded 5' primer and a J-beta primer mix that a second PCR of roughly 7 to 11 cycles was run. TCRdb itself ran the 5' RACE reads through MiXCR, one entry per CDR3 protein. Counted here are around 990,000 distinct CDR3 sequences, more than 30% occurring once; the ten biggest clones make up over 10%. The chain carries TRBV7-3 and TRBJ2-3; D not certain. What was sequenced was blood. The receptor comes from a man aged 18 to 29 in good health. CDR3 nucleotides: TGTGCCAGCAGCTTAGAAACGCCGGATACGCAGTATTTT. Protein product: CASSLETPDTQYF.